In this sample, the clone carrying this T cell receptor beta chain turned up many times. The antigen remains undetermined. The sample belongs to a study of CD8 T cells in ankylosing spondylitis. Study results and caveats: Characteristic of ankylosing spondylitis blood, it appeared, was a TCR beta motif comprising several highly homologous variants. Researchers reportedly found disease-linked clones significantly enriched in matched ankylosing spondylitis synovial fluid. Clones that were linked to disease were CD8+ and were relatively rare in peripheral blood. In reactive arthritis synovial fluid and blood, some motif variants had been reported before.

As the method for making TCR beta libraries, quantitative 5'-RACE with molecular barcodes was used. Each CDR3 protein gets one entry after TCRdb re-called the 5' RACE reads with MiXCR. The profile shows about 330,000 distinct CDR3 sequences, 6.5% to 10% of them singletons. Trimming removed 5 bases from V and 2 bases from J, with 9 bases in between. This CDR3 region has 13 residues. The chain recombines TRBV12-3 or TRBV12-4 with TRBJ1-1; D is unresolved. This receptor was taken from a male donor with ankylosing spondylitis. Sequenced material: blood, either unsorted or a sorted T cell fraction (not recorded which). The CDR3 DNA reads TGTGCCAGCAGTGGGCCAACCAACACTGAAGCTTTCTTT. Residues: CASSGPTNTEAFF.